This TCR beta chain was recovered during a study of shared clonotypes between healthy human individuals. About the study: The cohort comprised two women and a few men. Their ages spanned 18 to 49 years.

It was across several immunoSEQ plates that each subset's genomic DNA was evenly split. The data were produced by immunoSEQ multiplex PCR, yet TCRdb's version contains in-frame clones alone and is incomplete. The table shows about 360,000 clones, with more than 60% occurring only once. Study-wide results and limits: It was observed that roughly 5.1% of naive CD4 clonotypes were shared across a handful of donors. In the sorted subsets, rarefaction showed sequencing was incomplete despite large depth.

As regards this clone: What it recognizes is unknown.

This clonotype was sampled from a young man in good health. Sequenced material: memory CD4+ T cells sorted from blood. The sample's subset: CD45RA-negative fraction.

CDR3 nucleotides: TGCAGCGTTGAATCGCTAGCGGGAGCGAGAGATACGCAGTATTTT. It encodes CSVESLAGARDTQYF. This chain links TRBV29-1 with TRBJ2-3; 10 bases match TRBD2. The CDR3 has 15 amino acids. Germline CDR1 reads SQVTM; CDR2 reads ANQGSEA. J lost 5 bases, V lost 2 bases, and 7 bases had no gene match.